The 2 T cell receptor beta chains below come from one sample, sequenced in a study of low-dose radiotherapy and immunotherapy resistance in tumors. Primers targeting TRAV and TRBV primed first-strand cDNA, covering alpha and beta chains. Using a constant-region primer together with a V-primer adapter, TCRs were subjected to 20 PCR cycles of amplification. MiXCR, run by TCRdb on the reads, gives a single entry per CDR3 protein. The sample lists under 90,000 distinct CDR3 sequences; 15% to 20% were seen once. Stated time point: before trial treatment. The sequencing used PBMCs, collected before treatment. These receptors were taken from a male donor with prostate cancer.

This clonotype was recorded many times. The rearrangement links TRBV5-1 to TRBJ2-1, with D hard to call. The CDR3 loop spans 13 amino acids. Germline CDR1 and CDR2: SGHRS and YFSETQ. The ends were cut back, 5 bases at V and 5 bases at J, with 11 bases in the middle. The CDR3 loop reads CASRSPAHNEQFF. The DNA for the CDR3 is TGCGCCAGCAGATCGCCGGCCCACAATGAGCAGTTCTTC.

This clonotype was counted many times. V and J are TRBV5-1 and TRBJ1-2, with D perhaps TRBD1 (5 bases). CDR3 size: 15 residues. V lost 2 bases, J lost 7 bases, and 18 bases lay in between. Germline V CDR1 and CDR2: SGHRS, YFSETQ. The CDR3 DNA follows: TGCGCCAGCAGCTTCGCGATGGGGCGCCCTGGTGGCTACACCTTC. Translated, it gives CASSFAMGRPGGYTF.